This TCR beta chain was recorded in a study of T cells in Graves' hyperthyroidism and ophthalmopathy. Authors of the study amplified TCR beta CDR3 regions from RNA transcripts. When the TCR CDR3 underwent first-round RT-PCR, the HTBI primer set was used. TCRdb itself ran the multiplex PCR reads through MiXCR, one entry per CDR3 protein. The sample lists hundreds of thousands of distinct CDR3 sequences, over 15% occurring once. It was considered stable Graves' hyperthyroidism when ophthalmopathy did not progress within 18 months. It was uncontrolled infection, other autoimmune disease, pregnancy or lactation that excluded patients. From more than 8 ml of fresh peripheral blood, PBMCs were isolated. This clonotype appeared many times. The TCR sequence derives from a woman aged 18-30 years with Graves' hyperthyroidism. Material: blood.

CDR3 nucleotides: TGTGCCAGCAGTTTAGGACAGACCACTGAAGCTTTCTTT. Translated, it gives CASSLGQTTEAFF. The rearrangement uses TRBV28 and TRBJ1-1; perhaps TRBD1 as D (6 bases). The CDR3 length is 13 residues. Trimming cost V 2 bases and J 4 bases, with 8 bases left between them. The V gene's germline CDR1 is MDHEN and CDR2 SYDVKM.